This TCR beta chain was recorded in a study of T cells in localized non-small cell lung cancer. Study-wide findings and caveats: Sequence data derive from only one tumor region, so heterogeneity remains possible.

Notes on this clone: Its antigen is unknown.

The repertoire was sequenced with immunoSEQ multiplex PCR; TCRdb's copy has only in-frame clones and lacks some. The sample lists roughly 26,000 clones; about 85% were seen once. Trimming left V 4 bases short and J 3 bases short, with 13 bases between. From germline, CDR1 is SGHTA and CDR2 FQGNSA. The CDR3 consists of 14 residues. The chain uses TRBV7-2 and TRBJ2-7; perhaps TRBD2 as D (5 bases). Here the sequenced sample was peripheral blood, taken before any cancer treatment. The sequence derives from an older female donor with stage II squamous cell lung carcinoma. Written as DNA, the CDR3 is TGTGCCAGCAGCTATGAGGGCCTCAACTACGAGCAGTACTTC. It codes for CASSYEGLNYEQYF.